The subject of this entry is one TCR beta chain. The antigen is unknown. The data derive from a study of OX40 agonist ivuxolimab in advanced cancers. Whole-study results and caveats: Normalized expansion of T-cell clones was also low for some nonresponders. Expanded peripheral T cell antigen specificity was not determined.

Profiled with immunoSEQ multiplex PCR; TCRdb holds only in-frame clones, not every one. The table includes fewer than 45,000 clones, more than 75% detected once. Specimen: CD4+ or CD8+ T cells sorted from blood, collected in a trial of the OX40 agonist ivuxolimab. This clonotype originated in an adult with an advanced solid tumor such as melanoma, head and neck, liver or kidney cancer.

The CDR3 sequence is CASSVSGANVLTF. The CDR3 nucleotides read TGTGCCAGCAGCGTCTCTGGGGCCAACGTCCTGACTTTC. The V gene is TRBV13, the J gene TRBJ2-6, with no clear D. The CDR3 is 13 residues long. V shed 5 bases and J shed 0 bases, with 2 bases lying between them. Germline V gives CDR1 PRHDT, CDR2 FYEKMQ (reference sequence). Together with reference TRBV13 and TRBJ2-6, the CDR3 gives the full variable domain: AAGVIQSPRHLIKEKRETATLKCYPIPRHDTVYWYQQGPGQDPQFLISFYEKMQSDKGSIPDRFSAQQFSDYHSELNMSSLELGDSALYFCASSVSGANVLTFGAGSRLTVL.